This TCR beta chain is from a study of vaccination and CD4 T cells after COVID-19. Across the study: Researchers treated cells with overlapping spike peptides taken from SARS-CoV-2, HCoV-NL63, HCoV-OC43 and HCoV-229E.

The CDR3 sequence is 13 residues long. Looked up from germline, CDR1 is MNHNS and CDR2 is SASEGT. V was clipped by 6 bases and J by 2 bases, with 10 bases between them. Time point reported: late sampling 161 to 241 days after vaccination in a few convalescent patients. Treatment noted: roughly 10-day PBMC culture with coronavirus spike peptide pools or control peptides (ViraFEST assay). Positive tests by PCR, dated March to December 2020, predated US Alpha, Beta and Delta variants. There are a few counts of this clonotype. Its antigen is as yet unknown. With the Oncomine TCR Beta short-read assay, DNA from cultured CD4+ T cells was sequenced. TCRdb recomputed calls from the PCR reads with MiXCR, one row per CDR3 protein. The data contain more than 20,000 distinct CDR3 sequences, approximately 32% of them seen just once; the ten biggest clones take up about 10%.

J is TRBJ1-2 and V is TRBV6-1, with D possibly matching TRBD1 (6 bases). The sequence was collected from a human donor who had recovered from COVID-19. The sample in question was CD4+ T cells from blood, cultured in vitro, obtained about 7 months after SARS-CoV-2 vaccination. CDR3 region: CASRRQDNYGYTF. In DNA, the CDR3 is TGTGCCAGCAGGAGACAGGACAACTATGGCTACACCTTC.